This T cell receptor beta chain was documented in a study of sequential checkpoint blockade in melanoma. Treatment indicated: randomized to nivolumab then ipilimumab (arm A) or the reverse (arm B). None of the patients previously received DNA-damaging chemotherapy. From thawed PBMCs, live CD3+CD8+ cells negative for CD19 and CD56 were sorted. Here immunoSEQ multiplex PCR was the method, and the copy in TCRdb shows in-frame clones only, minus some. Of 18,000 or so clones in the sample, just under 75% were seen once. Germline lookup yields CDR1 SGHTA and CDR2 FQGTGA. Unmatched junction bases numbered 8, after V lost 5 bases and J lost 7 bases. The CDR3 is 16 residues long.

Specimen: CD8+ T cells sorted from blood (inferred from file names), collected from a patient given nivolumab and ipilimumab in sequence. J is TRBJ2-1 and V is TRBV7-3; 13 bases line up with TRBD2. The TCR sequence derives from a human donor with melanoma. This CDR3 is CASSVELAGGRNEQFF. The CDR3 region has the DNA TGTGCCAGCAGCGTCGAACTAGCGGGGGGGAGGAATGAGCAGTTCTTC.